These 25 T cell receptor beta chains came from one sample sequenced in a study of T cell clones after liver transplantation. Sequenced by immunoSEQ multiplex PCR; TCRdb stores in-frame clones only, minus some. The data contain under 130,000 clones, around 84% of them singletons. The sample consisted of CD4+ T cells from blood, taken around 48 months after liver transplant. These receptors were obtained from a human patient who received a liver transplant. Some T cells may be the graft donor's.

This sequence joins TRBV27 and TRBJ2-3, with D perhaps matching TRBD2 (6 bases). Trimming took off 3 bases at V and 2 bases at J, with 12 bases between the two ends. This CDR3 region has 15 residues. Germline CDR1 MNHEY, CDR2 SMNVEV (reference sequence). The CDR3 DNA reads as TGTGCCAGCAGTTTCCGGGACTTACACACAGATACGCAGTATTTT. This sequence encodes CASSFRDLHTDTQYF.

The chain has TRBV28 and TRBJ2-1, with D uncertain. Trimming left V 7 bases short and J 5 bases short, with 18 bases between. CDR3 length equals 15 residues. The germline CDR1 and CDR2 sequences are MDHEN and SYDVKM. The CDR3 here is CASTLNGPRHNEQFF. The CDR3 DNA follows: TGTGCCAGCACCCTAAATGGGCCCAGACACAATGAGCAGTTCTTC.

This clone was seen a single time. V and J are TRBV30 and TRBJ2-1, with D tentatively TRBD2 (5 bases). Trimming removed 7 bases from V and 7 bases from J, with 11 bases in between. The germline V gene encodes CDR1 GTSNPN and CDR2 SVGIG (reference sequence). The CDR3 contains 11 residues. CDR3 DNA: TGTGCCTTGGGCCCGGGAAATGAGCAGTTCTTC. Translation: CALGPGNEQFF. Full variable domain (remainder filled in from reference TRBV30 and TRBJ2-1): SQTIHQWPATLVQPVGSPLSLECTVEGTSNPNLYWYRQAAGRGLQLLFYSVGIGQISSEVPQNLSASRPQDRQFILSSKKLLLSDSGFYLCALGPGNEQFFGPGTRLTVL.

J is TRBJ2-3 and V is TRBV5-4, with 10 positions matching TRBD2. J was trimmed by 0 bases and V by 10 bases; bases with no gene match: 8. This CDR3 is 15 amino acids long. Per germline, CDR1 SGHNT and CDR2 YYREEE (reference sequence). CDR3 amino acids: CAARSGGESTDTQYF. The DNA for the CDR3 is TGTGCCGCGCGGAGCGGGGGGGAAAGCACAGATACGCAGTATTTT.

The DNA of the CDR3 is TGTGCCAGCAGGGCAGGGGGCCGCGAGACCCAGTACTTC. Protein sequence: CASRAGGRETQYF. J is TRBJ2-5 and V is TRBV2; TRBD1 agrees at 8 bases. V was pared by 6 bases and J by 5 bases, with 5 bases of the junction left unmatched. The length of the CDR3 is 13 residues. Germline V gives CDR1 SNHLY, CDR2 FYNNEI.

This chain uses TRBV11-2 with TRBJ2-1, with 7 nucleotides matching TRBD1. The CDR3 length is 16 residues. Germline V gene lookup returns CDR1 SGHAT and CDR2 FQNNGV. The V gene end was trimmed by 0 bases and the J gene end by 4 bases; junction bases not matched to a gene: 6. Here the CDR3 reads CASSLEGNRGYNEQFF. The CDR3 DNA follows: TGTGCCAGCAGCTTAGAGGGTAACAGGGGATACAATGAGCAGTTCTTC.

This chain joins TRBV28 and TRBJ1-1; D is unresolved. V lost 7 bases to trimming and J lost 4 bases, with 7 bases between them. The germline V gene has CDR1 MDHEN and CDR2 SYDVKM. CDR3 size: 11 residues. The CDR3 here is CASILFTEAFF. As DNA, the CDR3 is TGTGCCAGCATCTTATTCACTGAAGCTTTCTTT.

V usage is TRBV28 and J usage is TRBJ1-5; D is unresolved. The CDR3 is 15 residues long. Germline V gene data show CDR1 as MDHEN and CDR2 as SYDVKM. The V end was cut by 3 bases, the J end by 0 bases, with 9 bases between. The CDR3 nucleotides are TGTGCCAGCAGTTTGACGCGGGGTAGCAATCAGCCCCAGCATTTT. Translated, it gives CASSLTRGSNQPQHF.

The CDR3 region has the DNA TGTGCCAGCAGCGTAGTAGGACAGGGCGGTTCACCCCTCCACTTT. Translated: CASSVVGQGGSPLHF. V and J are TRBV7-8 and TRBJ1-6, with 8 bases fitting TRBD1. The CDR3 has 15 amino acids. The germline V gene has CDR1 SGHVS and CDR2 FQNEAQ. J lost 9 bases, V lost 5 bases, and 9 bases had no gene match.

This clone was seen only a few times. This CDR3 is also generated by other DNA sequences in the sample. This chain joins TRBV5-1 and TRBJ2-1; the match to TRBD2 covers 8 bases. The ends lost 0 bases at V and 4 bases at J; junction bases unmatched: 3. CDR1 is SGHRS and CDR2 is YFSETQ in the germline V gene. The CDR3 spans 15 residues. The CDR3 DNA reads as TGCGCCAGCAGCTTGGGGTTAGCGGGGTACAATGAGCAGTTCTTC. The encoded protein is CASSLGLAGYNEQFF.

The chain combines TRBV5-1 with TRBJ2-5, with D perhaps matching TRBD1 (7 bases). The CDR3 totals 15 residues. V was shortened by 1 base and J by 5 bases, with 15 bases between the two germline ends. In germline, CDR1 is SGHRS, CDR2 YFSETQ. This chain's CDR3 is CASSLRASGGETQYF. Written as DNA, the CDR3 is TGCGCCAGCAGCTTGAGAGCTTCAGGGGGGGAGACCCAGTACTTC.

The count of this clone is one. The V gene is TRBV18, the J gene TRBJ2-1; D tentatively fits TRBD1 or TRBD2 (5 bases each). Germline V gives CDR1 KGHSH, CDR2 LQKENI. V was pared by 0 bases and J by 6 bases, with 12 bases between. This CDR3 has 15 amino acids. For the CDR3, the DNA is TGTGCCAGCTCACCACCAGGCCTTGGGGGCAATGAGCAGTTCTTC. Translation: CASSPPGLGGNEQFF.

The chain has TRBV21-1 and TRBJ2-3. TRBV21-1 is tagged as a pseudogene. The CDR3 contains 16 residues. The CDR3: CASSNLPEGRTDTQYF. CDR3 coding DNA: TGTGCCAGCAGCAATTTACCGGAAGGGCGCACAGATACGCAGTATTTT.

The chain carries TRBV27 and TRBJ2-3; TRBD2 agrees at 9 bases. V dropped 5 bases and J dropped 6; count of bases not matched to a gene: 12. CDR3 size: 16 residues. From germline, CDR1 is MNHEY and CDR2 SMNVEV (reference sequence). The CDR3 spells CASSPLGGGDADTQYF. The CDR3 nucleotides are TGTGCCAGCAGTCCGTTGGGCGGGGGGGATGCGGATACGCAGTATTTT.

J is TRBJ1-4 and V is TRBV6-5, with no clear D. V lost 7 bases and J lost 4, with 10 bases in between. The V gene's germline CDR1 is MNHEY and CDR2 SVGAGI. This CDR3 has 13 residues. CDR3 DNA sequence: TGTGCCAGCATGTCGACTTTTAATGAAAAACTGTTTTTT. This encodes CASMSTFNEKLFF.

The V gene is TRBV25-1, the J gene TRBJ2-7; D perhaps matches TRBD2 (6 bases). Between the trimmed V and J ends, which lost 4 bases and 2 bases, there was a span of 9 bases. CDR1 and CDR2 from the germline V gene are MGHDK and SYGVNS. This CDR3 comprises 13 residues. The CDR3: CASSGGLTYEQYF. The CDR3 DNA follows: TGTGCCAGCAGTGGGGGACTTACCTACGAGCAGTACTTC.

The chain combines TRBV15 with TRBJ1-3; weak D call: TRBD1 (6 bases). The CDR3 extends over 17 amino acids. V was cut by 5 bases and J by 0 bases, with 17 bases left in between. CDR1 LNHNV and CDR2 YYDKDF come from the germline V gene (reference sequence). The DNA of the CDR3 is TGTGCCACCAGCTCTCGTGTGACAGGTCGCTCTGGAAACACCATATATTTT. It specifies CATSSRVTGRSGNTIYF.

A word on this clone: A junction end diverges from the germline sequence, so it may reflect a read error. The chain uses TRBV5-8 and TRBJ1-2; TRBD1 might be the D (6 bases). Germline V lookup: CDR1 SGHTS, CDR2 YDEGEE. CDR3 length: 11 residues. The DNA of the CDR3 is TGTGCCAGCAGCTTTTCGGGGGCTCCGATCTTC. This translates into CASSFSGAPIF.

With regard to this clone: Other DNA sequences of this sample code for an identical CDR3. V usage is TRBV5-1 and J usage is TRBJ1-2; 9 positions match TRBD1. V dropped 0 bases and J dropped 5; count of bases not matched to a gene: 8. The CDR3 has 16 amino acids. Germline lookup yields CDR1 SGHRS and CDR2 YFSETQ. CDR3 region: CASSLGQSTGGYGYTF. CDR3 in DNA: TGCGCCAGCAGCTTGGGTCAATCGACAGGGGGATATGGCTACACCTTC.

The CDR3 DNA is TGTGCCAGCAGTGGGGGAGGGCCCCAGCATTTT. Residues: CASSGGGPQHF. The chain is built from TRBV25-1 and TRBJ1-5, with D hard to call. Per germline, CDR1 MGHDK and CDR2 SYGVNS. CDR3 length equals 11 residues. Trimming pared 4 bases from V and 9 bases from J, leaving 7 bases between. Full variable domain (remainder filled in from reference TRBV25-1 and TRBJ1-5): EADIYQTPRYLVIGTGKKITLECSQTMGHDKMYWYQQDPGMELHLIHYSYGVNSTEKGDLSSESTVSRIRTEHFPLTLESARPSHTSQYLCASSGGGPQHFGDGTRLSIL.

The chain links TRBV30 to TRBJ1-5; a weak D match, TRBD1 (6 bases). The V gene lost 5 bases and the J gene lost 7 bases, with 15 bases spanning the gap. This CDR3 contains 13 residues. Germline V gives CDR1 GTSNPN, CDR2 SVGIG (reference sequence). The CDR3 sequence is CAWETGGGQPQHF. Here the CDR3 DNA reads TGTGCCTGGGAGACGGGGGGCGGGCAGCCCCAGCATTTT.

The J gene is TRBJ1-2, the V gene TRBV7-8; 8 bases map to TRBD1. The CDR3 totals 13 residues. The trim removed 5 bases at V and 8 bases at J, leaving 7 bases unmatched. Germline loops: CDR1 SGHVS, CDR2 FQNEAQ. The CDR3 spells CASSGDRGVGYTF. As DNA, the CDR3 is TGTGCCAGCAGCGGAGACAGGGGAGTCGGCTACACCTTC.

This rearrangement joins TRBV5-5 to TRBJ2-7; D is perhaps TRBD1 or TRBD2 (5 bases each). V dropped 4 bases and J dropped 0 bases, with 23 bases sitting between them. This CDR3 is 18 amino acids long. From germline, CDR1 is SGHKS and CDR2 YYEKEE (reference sequence). The CDR3, as DNA: TGTGCCAGCAGCCCCCGACCCCTCGGGGCACAAATCTCCTACGAGCAGTACTTC. Amino acid sequence: CASSPRPLGAQISYEQYF. Full variable domain (outside the CDR3, taken from reference TRBV5-5 and TRBJ2-7): DAGVTQSPTHLIKTRGQQVTLRCSPISGHKSVSWYQQVLGQGPQFIFQYYEKEERGRGNFPDRFSARQFPNYSSELNVNALLLGDSALYLCASSPRPLGAQISYEQYFGPGTRLTVT.

The V and J genes are TRBV6-4 and TRBJ2-3; possible D gene TRBD1, 7 bases. Per germline, CDR1 MRHNA and CDR2 SNTAGT. CDR3 length: 16 residues. Trimming pared 4 bases from V and 0 bases from J, leaving 14 bases between. Here the CDR3 reads CASSAQGGISTDTQYF. The CDR3 DNA sequence: TGTGCCAGCAGTGCCCAGGGGGGAATTAGCACAGATACGCAGTATTTT.

The chain uses TRBV6-1 and TRBJ2-7; D might be TRBD1 (6 bases). This CDR3 region has 12 residues. Trimming cost V 8 bases and J 3 bases, with 11 bases left between them. Germline V gene lookup returns CDR1 MNHNS and CDR2 SASEGT. The CDR3 DNA reads as TGTGCCAGCCGGACAGCGCGCTACGAGCAGTACTTC. It is translated as CASRTARYEQYF.